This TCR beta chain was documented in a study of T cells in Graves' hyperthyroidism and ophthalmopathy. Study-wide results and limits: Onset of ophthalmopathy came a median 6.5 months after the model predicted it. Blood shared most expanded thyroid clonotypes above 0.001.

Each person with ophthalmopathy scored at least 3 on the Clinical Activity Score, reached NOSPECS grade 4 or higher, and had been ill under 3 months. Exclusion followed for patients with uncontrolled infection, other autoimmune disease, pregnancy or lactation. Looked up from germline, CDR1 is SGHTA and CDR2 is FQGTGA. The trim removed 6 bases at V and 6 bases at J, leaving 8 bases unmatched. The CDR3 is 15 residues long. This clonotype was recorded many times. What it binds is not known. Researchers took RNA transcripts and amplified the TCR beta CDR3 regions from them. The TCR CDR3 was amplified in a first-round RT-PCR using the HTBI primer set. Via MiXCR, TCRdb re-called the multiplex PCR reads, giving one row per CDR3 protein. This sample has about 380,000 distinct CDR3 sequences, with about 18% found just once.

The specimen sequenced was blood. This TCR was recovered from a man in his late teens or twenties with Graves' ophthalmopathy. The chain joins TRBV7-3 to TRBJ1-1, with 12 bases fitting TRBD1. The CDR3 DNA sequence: TGTGCCAGCAGGTCCGGGACAGGGGGCAGGCCTGAAGCTTTCTTT. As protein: CASRSGTGGRPEAFF.